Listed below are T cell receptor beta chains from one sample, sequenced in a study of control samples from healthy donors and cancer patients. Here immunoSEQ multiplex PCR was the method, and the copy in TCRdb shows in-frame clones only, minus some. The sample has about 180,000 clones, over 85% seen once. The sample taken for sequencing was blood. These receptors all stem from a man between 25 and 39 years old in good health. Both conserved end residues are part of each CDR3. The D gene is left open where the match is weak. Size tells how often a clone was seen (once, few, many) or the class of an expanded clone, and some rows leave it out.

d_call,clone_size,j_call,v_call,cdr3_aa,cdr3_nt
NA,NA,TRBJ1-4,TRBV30,CAWSPPLWGNEKLFF,TGTGCCTGGAGTCCCCCTCTCTGGGGGAATGAAAAACTGTTTTTT
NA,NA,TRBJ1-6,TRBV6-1,CASSEVQENSPLHF,TGTGCCAGCAGTGAGGTACAGGAGAATTCACCCCTCCACTTT
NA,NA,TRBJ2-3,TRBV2,CASSEAGADTQYF,TGTGCCAGCAGTGAAGCGGGAGCAGATACGCAGTATTTT
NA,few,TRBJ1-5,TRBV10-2,CASSEWGAPQPQHF,TGCGCCAGCAGTGAATGGGGGGCCCCTCAGCCCCAGCATTTT
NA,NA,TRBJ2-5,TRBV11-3,CASSPMGRAETQYF,TGTGCCAGCAGCCCTATGGGCAGGGCAGAGACCCAGTACTTC
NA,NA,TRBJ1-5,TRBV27,CASSLYPPGTGARQPQHF,TGTGCCAGCAGTTTATACCCCCCGGGGACGGGGGCAAGACAGCCCCAGCATTTT
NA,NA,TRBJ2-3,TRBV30,CAWSAGTYSRTDTQYF,TGTGCCTGGAGTGCGGGGACTTATTCCCGCACAGATACGCAGTATTTT
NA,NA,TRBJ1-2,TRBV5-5,CASSPSALNYGYTF,TGTGCCAGCAGTCCTTCTGCTCTAAACTATGGCTACACCTTC
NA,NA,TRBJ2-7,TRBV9,CASSVDGGTYEQYF,TGTGCCAGCAGCGTAGACGGGGGAACCTACGAGCAGTACTTC
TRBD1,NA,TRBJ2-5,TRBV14,CASSHQGAWETQYF,TGTGCCAGCAGCCATCAGGGGGCTTGGGAGACCCAGTACTTC
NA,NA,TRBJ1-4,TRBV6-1,CASSDTGTPEKLFF,TGTGCCAGCAGTGATACCGGGACACCCGAAAAACTGTTTTTT
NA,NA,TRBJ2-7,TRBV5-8,CASSPMMGQYEQYF,TGTGCCAGCAGCCCCATGATGGGGCAGTACGAGCAGTACTTC
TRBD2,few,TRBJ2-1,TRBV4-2,CASSQEKPSGYNEQFF,TGTGCCAGCAGCCAAGAAAAACCTAGCGGCTACAATGAGCAGTTCTTC
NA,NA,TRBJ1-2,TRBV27,CASSWDGLYGYTF,TGTGCCAGCAGTTGGGACGGCCTCTATGGCTACACCTTC
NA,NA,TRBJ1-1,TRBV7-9,CASSLEGPNTEAFF,TGTGCCAGCAGCTTAGAGGGTCCGAACACTGAAGCTTTCTTT
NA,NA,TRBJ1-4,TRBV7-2,CASSLGPNEKLFF,TGTGCCAGCAGCTTAGGGCCCAATGAAAAACTGTTTTTT
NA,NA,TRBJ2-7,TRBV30,CAWSGYTGIHEQYF,TGTGCCTGGAGTGGATATACAGGAATCCACGAGCAGTACTTC
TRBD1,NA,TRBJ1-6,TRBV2,CASRQGAYNSPLHF,TGTGCCTCTCGACAGGGGGCCTATAATTCACCCCTCCACTTT
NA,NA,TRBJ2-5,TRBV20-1,CSAEGGETQYF,TGCAGTGCCGAGGGGGGAGAGACCCAGTACTTC
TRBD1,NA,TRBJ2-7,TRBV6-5,CASNPRDRGHEQYF,TGTGCCAGCAACCCCCGGGACAGGGGACACGAGCAGTACTTC